This T cell receptor (beta chain) was sequenced in a study of somatic mutations in cytotoxic T cells in rheumatoid arthritis. The wider study: Each patient's diagnosis was followed right away by a blood draw (approximately 28 ml EDTA), before any treatment.

Study findings and constraints: Age was associated with higher CD8+ clonality in rheumatoid arthritis patients, not in healthy controls. CD8+ T-cell clonality showed no significant difference between rheumatoid arthritis patients and age-matched healthy controls. The slight TRBV07 underrepresentation in rheumatoid arthritis patients received no adjustment for multiple comparisons.

This clone was counted a single time. The antigen is unknown. This CDR3 is built from 15 residues. CDR1 is SEHNR and CDR2 is FQNEAQ in the germline V gene (reference sequence). Generated by immunoSEQ multiplex PCR, the TCRdb table keeps only in-frame clones and is missing some. This sample yields 7,000 to 9,500 clones, of which almost 80% are seen a single time; more than 35% belongs to the top ten. The clonotype originates from an adult with rheumatoid arthritis. This rearrangement joins TRBV7-9 to TRBJ2-5, with D perhaps TRBD1 or TRBD2 (7 bases each). With the DNA end fitting TRBJ2-7 better, the J assignment may be wrong. The sample comprised CD8+ T cells sorted from blood. This chain's CDR3 is CASSLFRGGGYEQYF. CDR3 coding DNA: TGTGCCAGCAGCTTATTCAGGGGGGGAGGCTACGAGCAGTACTTC.